This T cell receptor (beta chain) was identified in a study of blood T cells in healthy people across ages. This clonotype has only a few counts. What it recognizes is unknown. Alongside a J-beta primer mix, a sample-barcoded 5' primer served in a second PCR lasting roughly 6 to 11 cycles. One entry per CDR3 protein, called by TCRdb with MiXCR from the 5' RACE reads. This sample has approximately 680,000 distinct CDR3 sequences, with 32% found just once. Study results and caveats: A roughly linear fall in TCR beta diversity per million T cells was seen with increasing age. The study could not conclusively compare naive and antigen-experienced cells, given its unsorted PBMCs. CMV infection status of these donors was not known.

The CDR3 is 15 amino acids. V lost 5 bases to trimming and J lost 3 bases, with 17 bases between them. The V gene's germline CDR1 is SGHRS and CDR2 YFSETQ. This clonotype was sampled from a woman of 80 years or more in good health. The V call is TRBV5-1, the J call TRBJ1-1; perhaps TRBD1 as D (5 bases). The source material was blood. This chain's CDR3 is CASSWGPLKDTEAFF. Here the CDR3 DNA reads TGCGCCAGCAGTTGGGGCCCCCTCAAGGACACTGAAGCTTTCTTT.